The 25 T cell receptor beta chains presented below share a single source sample, sequenced in a study of OX40 agonist ivuxolimab in advanced cancers. TCRdb keeps only in-frame clones here, not all; method: immunoSEQ multiplex PCR. The data show about 110,000 clones, with 90% seen just once and 0.48% held by the top ten. The sequencing used CD4+ or CD8+ T cells sorted from blood, collected in a trial of the OX40 agonist ivuxolimab. The receptors shown here come from an adult with an advanced solid tumor such as melanoma, head and neck, liver or kidney cancer.

The V gene is TRBV30, the J gene TRBJ1-1; 8 bases match TRBD1. J lost 7 bases, V lost 5 bases, and 6 bases had no gene match. Germline-derived CDR1 and CDR2 are GTSNPN and SVGIG (reference sequence). The CDR3 loop spans 12 amino acids. This chain's CDR3 is CAWDRGEVEAFF. The CDR3 DNA sequence: TGTGCCTGGGACAGGGGAGAAGTTGAAGCTTTCTTT. The entire variable domain, with the rest obtained from reference TRBV30 and TRBJ1-1, is as follows: SQTIHQWPATLVQPVGSPLSLECTVEGTSNPNLYWYRQAAGRGLQLLFYSVGIGQISSEVPQNLSASRPQDRQFILSSKKLLLSDSGFYLCAWDRGEVEAFFGQGTRLTVV.

This chain uses TRBV11-2 with TRBJ1-5, with 7 bases matching TRBD1. The V and J ends lost 5 bases and 0 bases, in that order; junction bases with no gene match: 4. The CDR3 sequence is 15 residues long. Germline V CDR1 and CDR2: SGHAT, FQNNGV. CDR3: CASSRQGVSNQPQHF. CDR3 sequence (DNA): TGTGCCAGCAGCCGACAGGGTGTTAGCAATCAGCCCCAGCATTTT. The full variable domain, with the rest looked up from reference TRBV11-2 and TRBJ1-5, is EAGVAQSPRYKIIEKRQSVAFWCNPISGHATLYWYQQILGQGPKLLIQFQNNGVVDDSQLPKDRFSAERLKGVDSTLKIQPAKLEDSAVYLCASSRQGVSNQPQHFGDGTRLSIL.

The V and J genes are TRBV15 and TRBJ2-1, with D possibly matching TRBD1 (6 bases). The CDR3 runs to 12 residues. CDR1 and CDR2 from the germline V gene are LNHNV and YYDKDF (reference sequence). Deletions cut 6 bases from V and 5 bases from J, with 8 bases between. CDR3 sequence: CATSSGDNEQFF. The CDR3 DNA is TGTGCCACCAGTTCAGGGGACAATGAGCAGTTCTTC.

J is TRBJ2-3 and V is TRBV10-3; D is tentatively TRBD1 or TRBD2 (5 bases each). This CDR3 is built from 14 residues. Looked up from germline, CDR1 is ENHRY and CDR2 is SYGVKD. Trimming shortened V by 9 bases and J by 3 bases, and 16 bases separated the two germline ends. For the CDR3, the DNA is TGTGCCATGGGGCGCATTGGAGGAACAGATACGCAGTATTTT. Translating it yields CAMGRIGGTDTQYF.

V gene TRBV7-9 combines with J gene TRBJ2-7; the D gene is possibly TRBD1 (6 bases). V was shortened by 6 bases and J by 1 base, with 16 bases between the two germline ends. The CDR3 loop spans 15 amino acids. Looked up from germline, CDR1 is SEHNR and CDR2 is FQNEAQ (reference sequence). In DNA, the CDR3 is TGTGCCAGCAGTTCTCGGACAGCCTTTTCCTACGAGCAGTACTTC. Its protein product is CASSSRTAFSYEQYF.

The rearrangement joins TRBV10-1 to TRBJ2-6; 8 bases line up with TRBD1. The CDR3 extends over 16 amino acids. Trimming removed 8 bases from V and 8 bases from J; junction bases left unmatched: 14. CDR1 and CDR2 from the germline V gene are WNHNN and SYGVQD (reference sequence). The CDR3 DNA sequence: TGCGCCAGCCGAGGACAGGGATCTATCCGGACCAACGTCCTGACTTTC. As protein: CASRGQGSIRTNVLTF.

The chain is built from TRBV14 and TRBJ2-3; D is unclear. The germline V and J ends were trimmed by 3 bases and 2 bases, with 9 bases remaining between them. The CDR3 loop spans 14 amino acids. Germline V gene data show CDR1 as SGHDN and CDR2 as FVKESK. The CDR3 region has the DNA TGTGCCAGCAGCCAGACACTTTCCACAGATACGCAGTATTTT. This translates into CASSQTLSTDTQYF.

This chain connects TRBV11-3 to TRBJ1-1; D might be TRBD1 (6 bases). The V gene's germline CDR1 is SGHNT and CDR2 YENEEA. The CDR3 sequence is 14 residues long. Trimming shortened V by 5 bases and J by 4 bases, and 14 bases separated the two germline ends. CDR3 nucleotide sequence: TGTGCCAGCAGCGGTCCAGGGGAGAGCACTGAAGCTTTCTTT. Translated, it gives CASSGPGESTEAFF.

This chain connects TRBV28 to TRBJ1-4; D is undetermined. Per germline, CDR1 MDHEN and CDR2 SYDVKM. The CDR3 contains 14 residues. Deletions cut 3 bases from V and 1 base from J, with 6 bases between. The CDR3 reads CASSFKGTNEKLFF. Here the CDR3 DNA reads TGTGCCAGCAGTTTTAAGGGAACTAATGAAAAACTGTTTTTT.

The chain links TRBV14 to TRBJ2-3; 11 bases line up with TRBD1. Trimming took 3 bases from V and 4 from J; bases not matched to a gene: 9. The CDR3 extends over 17 amino acids. Germline V gives CDR1 SGHDN, CDR2 FVKESK. The CDR3 region has the DNA TGTGCCAGCAGCCATGGACCCGGGACAGGGGGTTCAGATACGCAGTATTTT. It encodes CASSHGPGTGGSDTQYF.

V gene TRBV15 combines with J gene TRBJ2-7; 9 nucleotides align to TRBD1. Germline V gene sequence: CDR1 LNHNV, CDR2 YYDKDF (reference sequence). This CDR3 region has 16 residues. The V segment lost 4 bases and the J segment 4 bases; nucleotides outside the gene matches: 11. DNA for the CDR3: TGTGCCACCAGCAATGACTCCGGACAGGGGCGTTACGAGCAGTACTTC. It is translated as CATSNDSGQGRYEQYF.

The chain employs TRBV29-1 and TRBJ2-1; TRBD2 matches at 9 bases. Germline assignment: CDR1 SQVTM and CDR2 ANQGSEA. The CDR3 extends over 16 amino acids. V lost 3 bases to trimming and J lost 4 bases; unmatched junction nucleotides: 10. CDR3 nucleotide sequence: TGCAGCGTTGAGGCCCCTGCGGGGGGGATTTACAATGAGCAGTTCTTC. Residues: CSVEAPAGGIYNEQFF.

The chain has TRBV4-1 and TRBJ2-5; tentative D call: TRBD2 (6 bases). Trimming left V 5 bases short and J 9 bases short, with 19 bases between. This CDR3 is built from 14 residues. From germline, CDR1 is MGHRA and CDR2 YSYEKL. The CDR3, as DNA: TGCGCCAGCAGCACCACAACGGGGTCGGGGGCCCAGTACTTC. Translating gives CASSTTTGSGAQYF.

The J gene is TRBJ2-3, the V gene TRBV6-5, with D tentatively TRBD1 (5 bases). Per germline, CDR1 MNHEY and CDR2 SVGAGI. The CDR3 runs to 14 residues. V was trimmed by 3 bases and J by 7 bases, leaving 14 bases between them. Written as DNA, the CDR3 is TGTGCCAGCAGTTATTCCGACAGCATCTATACGCAGTATTTT. Translation gives CASSYSDSIYTQYF.

As DNA, the CDR3 is TGCGCCAGCGGGGAGGGGGCGCGGTCTGAAGCTTTCTTT. It codes for CASGEGARSEAFF. The chain combines TRBV5-1 with TRBJ1-1, with TRBD1 identical over 7 bases. Germline lookup yields CDR1 SGHRS and CDR2 YFSETQ. The CDR3 is 13 amino acids. V lost 7 bases to trimming and J lost 6 bases; unmatched junction nucleotides: 9.

V gene TRBV15 combines with J gene TRBJ2-2; 7 bases are shared with TRBD1. Losses at the gene ends were 4 bases for V and 3 bases for J; bases not matched to a gene: 5. The CDR3 runs 15 residues. The germline V gene encodes CDR1 LNHNV and CDR2 YYDKDF (reference sequence). DNA of the CDR3: TGTGCCACCAGCAATTTAGGGGGCGACACCGGGGAGCTGTTTTTT. Its protein product is CATSNLGGDTGELFF.

This chain links TRBV18 with TRBJ2-5, with TRBD1 as a possible D gene (5 bases). CDR1 and CDR2 from the germline V gene are KGHSH and LQKENI. CDR3 length: 14 amino acids. V lost 0 bases and J lost 2, with 7 bases in between. CDR3 in DNA: TGTGCCAGCTCACCACCTCACAGGCAAGAGACCCAGTACTTC. The encoded protein is CASSPPHRQETQYF. The full variable domain, in which reference TRBV18 and TRBJ2-5 provide the parts outside the CDR3, is NAGVMQNPRHLVRRRGQEARLRCSPMKGHSHVYWYRQLPEEGLKFMVYLQKENIIDESGMPKERFSAEFPKEGPSILRIQQVVRGDSAAYFCASSPPHRQETQYFGPGTRLLVL.

This chain links TRBV11-2 with TRBJ2-1; D gene unclear. V was cut by 2 bases and J by 9 bases, with 8 bases left in between. The CDR3 contains 12 residues. Germline-derived CDR1 and CDR2 are SGHAT and FQNNGV. CDR3 bases: TGTGCCAGCAGCTTAATGCGCGGTGAGCAGTTCTTC. It is translated as CASSLMRGEQFF. Combining the CDR3 with reference TRBV11-2 and TRBJ2-1 gives the whole variable domain EAGVAQSPRYKIIEKRQSVAFWCNPISGHATLYWYQQILGQGPKLLIQFQNNGVVDDSQLPKDRFSAERLKGVDSTLKIQPAKLEDSAVYLCASSLMRGEQFFGPGTRLTVL.

This chain joins TRBV2 and TRBJ2-1; perhaps TRBD1 as D (6 bases). The germline V gene encodes CDR1 SNHLY and CDR2 FYNNEI. The CDR3 is 15 amino acids. The V gene lost 4 bases and the J gene lost 4 bases, with 14 bases spanning the gap. The CDR3 protein is CASSGSGTSYNEQFF. CDR3 bases: TGTGCCAGCAGTGGATCCGGGACAAGTTACAATGAGCAGTTCTTC.

V usage is TRBV5-5 and J usage is TRBJ2-2; weak D call: TRBD2 (7 bases). The CDR3 extends over 16 amino acids. The germline V and J ends were trimmed by 1 base and 1 base, with 11 bases remaining between them. Germline V gene data show CDR1 as SGHKS and CDR2 as YYEKEE (reference sequence). The CDR3 sequence: CASSLNGGRNTGELFF. The CDR3 DNA follows: TGTGCCAGCAGCTTGAACGGGGGGCGGAACACCGGGGAGCTGTTTTTT.

The CDR3 nucleotides are TGTGCCAGCAGTTACTCCAAGAGCACAGATACGCAGTATTTT. Its protein is CASSYSKSTDTQYF. V gene TRBV6-6 combines with J gene TRBJ2-3; D is unclear. The CDR3 contains 14 residues. Germline CDR1 and CDR2: MNHNY and SVGAGI (reference sequence). Trimming removed 0 bases from V and 0 bases from J, with 4 bases in between.

V gene TRBV19 combines with J gene TRBJ1-5, with TRBD1 matching 9 bases. Germline loops: CDR1 LNHDA, CDR2 SQIVND (reference sequence). The CDR3 is 13 residues long. V gave up 9 bases and J gave up 7 bases; unmatched junction bases: 7. The CDR3 coding sequence is TGTGCCAGCAGGGACAGGGTAGTACAGCCCCAGCATTTT. Translated: CASRDRVVQPQHF. Full variable domain (missing parts from reference TRBV19 and TRBJ1-5): DGGITQSPKYLFRKEGQNVTLSCEQNLNHDAMYWYRQDPGQGLRLIYYSQIVNDFQKGDIAEGYSVSREKKESFPLTVTSAQKNPTAFYLCASRDRVVQPQHFGDGTRLSIL.

The J gene is TRBJ2-1, the V gene TRBV7-3; D remains unclear. The CDR3 length is 13 residues. The germline V gene has CDR1 SGHTA and CDR2 FQGTGA. Trimming stripped 2 bases from V and 10 bases from J, with 12 bases between. The CDR3: CASSLSPNAEQFF. CDR3 DNA: TGTGCCAGCAGCTTATCGCCGAACGCGGAGCAGTTCTTC.

J is TRBJ1-2 and V is TRBV6-5, with D maybe TRBD1 (5 bases). The CDR3 has 14 amino acids. Deletions cut 2 bases from V and 4 bases from J, with 11 bases between. Per germline, CDR1 MNHEY and CDR2 SVGAGI. CDR3 DNA sequence: TGTGCCAGCAGTTACATTGTGGGGGGCTATGGCTACACCTTC. The encoded protein is CASSYIVGGYGYTF.

The rearrangement joins TRBV6-5 to TRBJ2-2; D uncertain. Trimming shortened V by 4 bases and J by 5 bases, and 8 bases separated the two germline ends. The CDR3 is made up of 13 amino acids. Germline loops: CDR1 MNHEY, CDR2 SVGAGI. The CDR3 coding sequence is TGTGCCAGCAGTTTTAAGCGTACCGGGGAGCTGTTTTTT. This gives the protein CASSFKRTGELFF.